One and the same sample provided the 8 T cell receptor beta chains below, sequenced in a study of T cell responses to AZD1222 COVID-19 vaccine. Repertoires were generated with immunoSEQ multiplex PCR, while TCRdb's copy carries only in-frame clones and drops some. The sample shows about 46,000 clones, about 90% of them seen only once. Sequenced material: peripheral blood, taken 28 days after the second AZD1222 dose. These receptors were taken from an adult who received the AZD1222 COVID-19 vaccine.

The V gene is TRBV7-9, the J gene TRBJ2-7; D not certain. The CDR3 runs to 14 residues. Germline V gene data show CDR1 as SEHNR and CDR2 as FQNEAQ (reference sequence). With 5 bases removed from V and 7 bases from J, the gap between germline ends came to 18 bases. The CDR3 bases are TGTGCCAGCAGCCGTTCCGGGTCGGAGTGGGAGCAGTACTTC. As protein: CASSRSGSEWEQYF. The complete variable domain, with remaining parts taken from reference TRBV7-9 and TRBJ2-7, reads DTGVSQNPRHKITKRGQNVTFRCDPISEHNRLYWYRQTLGQGPEFLTYFQNEAQLEKSRLLSDRFSAERPKGSFSTLEIQRTEQGDSAMYLCASSRSGSEWEQYFGPGTRLTVT.

The chain joins TRBV27 to TRBJ2-7, with D perhaps TRBD1 (6 bases). CDR3 size: 15 residues. The germline V gene has CDR1 MNHEY and CDR2 SMNVEV (reference sequence). The V end lost 4 bases, the J end lost 2 bases, and 15 bases lay between the germline ends. The CDR3 sequence is CASSSGAGDPYEQYF. CDR3 DNA sequence: TGTGCCAGCAGTTCAGGCGCAGGGGACCCCTACGAGCAGTACTTC.

In this sample, this clone turned up once. This rearrangement joins TRBV23-1 to TRBJ2-1, with a tentative D call TRBD2 (5 bases). TRBV23-1 is marked as an open reading frame, function uncertain. The CDR3 spans 18 residues. Trimming took off 8 bases at V and 5 bases at J, with 28 bases between the two ends. Here the CDR3 DNA reads TGCGCCAGCCGCGAGCTGCAAGAGGGTAGCATATACCACAATGAGCAGTTCTTC. This codes for CASRELQEGSIYHNEQFF.

This clone was counted a few times. The V gene is TRBV5-4, the J gene TRBJ2-7, with 7 positions matching TRBD2. CDR1 and CDR2 from the germline V gene are SGHNT and YYREEE (reference sequence). V lost 4 bases to trimming and J lost 1 base; unmatched junction nucleotides: 5. The CDR3 is 14 residues long. The CDR3 DNA is TGTGCCAGCAGCCCCTGGGGGGGGTCCTACGAGCAGTACTTC. It yields the protein CASSPWGGSYEQYF.

J is TRBJ1-4 and V is TRBV6-5; 9 nucleotides match TRBD1. Trimming removed 8 bases from V and 2 bases from J; junction bases left unmatched: 6. The CDR3 runs 15 residues. Looked up from germline, CDR1 is MNHEY and CDR2 is SVGAGI. This CDR3 is CASRATGGTNEKLFF. CDR3 nucleotides: TGTGCCAGCCGAGCTACAGGGGGCACTAATGAAAAACTGTTTTTT.

In nucleotides, the CDR3 is TGTGCCAGCAGTCGTCAACACTCCTACGAGCAGTACTTC. Amino acid sequence: CASSRQHSYEQYF. The J gene is TRBJ2-7, the V gene TRBV12-3 or TRBV12-4, with D uncertain. The CDR3 sequence is 13 residues long. Trimming took off 5 bases at V and 0 bases at J, with 8 bases between the two ends.

The chain employs TRBV3-1 (or the pseudogene TRBV3-2) and TRBJ2-7; possible D gene TRBD2, 6 bases. The germline V gene encodes CDR1 LGHDT and CDR2 YNNKEL (reference sequence). V lost 8 bases and J 4 bases, leaving 6 bases between the germline ends. This CDR3 spans 10 amino acids. As DNA, the CDR3 is TGTGCCAGCGGGGGGTACGAGCAGTACTTC. It is translated as CASGGYEQYF.

This chain links TRBV6-5 with TRBJ1-2; D not certain. Germline lookup yields CDR1 MNHEY and CDR2 SVGAGI. Trimming removed 2 bases from V and 6 bases from J, with 19 bases in between. The CDR3 runs 16 residues. The CDR3 sequence is CASSYMFTSTSHGYTF. In nucleotides, the CDR3 is TGTGCCAGCAGTTACATGTTTACCTCCACCTCTCATGGCTACACCTTC.